This TCR beta chain was identified during a study of blood T cell repertoires in COVID-19. Looking at the study overall: Collection of acute and convalescent COVID-19 samples took place in the United States, Italy and Spain. From T cells, B-cell-depleted T cells, or PBMCs came the material, which was cDNA or gDNA.

Germline CDR1 and CDR2: SGHTA and FQGNSA. V was pared by 6 bases and J by 2 bases, with 7 bases between. The CDR3 contains 12 residues. In the original analysis: From reference gene primer amplification, estimates of nucleated cell counts were derived. This table comes from immunoSEQ multiplex PCR, and its TCRdb copy is limited to in-frame clones, with some not included. D and trimming were read from the DNA, whereas the V and J calls and clone size are those reported in that table. The table shows just over 300,000 clones, with roughly 89% occurring only once. Seattle participants joined during active infection and were tracked over time.

This chain connects TRBV7-2 to TRBJ1-2; D is undetermined. Sequencing used peripheral blood. The source is a woman younger than 45 with COVID-19, enrolled during active disease. For the CDR3, the DNA is TGTGCCAGCAGTCGGGAAAACTATGGCTACACCTTC. This gives the protein CASSRENYGYTF. Combining the CDR3 with reference TRBV7-2 and TRBJ1-2 gives the whole variable domain GAGVSQSPSNKVTEKGKDVELRCDPISGHTALYWYRQSLGQGLEFLIYFQGNSAPDKSGLPSDRFSAERTGGSVSTLTIQRTQQEDSAVYLCASSRENYGYTFGSGTRLTVV.